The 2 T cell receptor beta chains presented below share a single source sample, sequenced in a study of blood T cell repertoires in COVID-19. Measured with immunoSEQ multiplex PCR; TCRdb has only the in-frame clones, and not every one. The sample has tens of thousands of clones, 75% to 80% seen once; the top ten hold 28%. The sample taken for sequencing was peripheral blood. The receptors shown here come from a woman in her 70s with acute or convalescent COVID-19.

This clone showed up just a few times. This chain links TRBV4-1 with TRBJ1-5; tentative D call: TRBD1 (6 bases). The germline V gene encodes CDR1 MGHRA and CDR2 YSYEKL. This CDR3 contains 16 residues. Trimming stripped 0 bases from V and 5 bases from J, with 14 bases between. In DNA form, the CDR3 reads TGCGCCAGCAGCCAAGATCTCGGACAGTTTCATCAGCCCCAGCATTTT. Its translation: CASSQDLGQFHQPQHF.

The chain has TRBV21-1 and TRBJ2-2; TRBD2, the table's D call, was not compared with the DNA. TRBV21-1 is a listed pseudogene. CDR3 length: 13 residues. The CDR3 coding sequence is TGTGCCAACCCGACGGCGGGCCCCGGGGAGCTGTTTTTT. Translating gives CANPTAGPGELFF.